The entry that follows covers one TCR beta chain sequence. In the original processing: Estimation of nucleated cell counts was performed using reference gene primer amplification. Some clones are missing from TCRdb's copy, which holds only in-frame ones; the method was immunoSEQ multiplex PCR. V, J and clone size are those of that table, while D and trimming were read from the DNA. The sample has under 350,000 clones, 85% seen once. This entry comes from a study of blood T cell repertoires in COVID-19. Study summary: Acute-phase and convalescent COVID-19 samples originated in the United States, Italy and Spain. Sources were T cells, B-cell-depleted T cells, or PBMCs; the material itself was cDNA or gDNA.

Germline CDR1 SNHLY, CDR2 FYNNEI. V was clipped by 4 bases and J by 11 bases, with 17 bases between them. The CDR3 is 13 amino acids. The TCR comes from a human donor in a cohort sampled during active COVID-19. The chain carries TRBV2 and TRBJ1-1; no firm D call. Sequencing input: peripheral blood. CDR3 protein: CASSGSLGWWAFF. CDR3 nucleotides: TGTGCCAGCAGTGGGTCTTTGGGCTGGTGGGCTTTCTTT.